This section outlines one T cell receptor (beta chain) sequence together with its context. What it binds is not known. Produced via immunoSEQ multiplex PCR; TCRdb's table is partial and in-frame only. The table has tens of thousands of clones, about 91% seen once. The sample belongs to a study of T cell clones after liver transplantation. Study-wide results and caveats: A larger donor-reactive than third-party decline suggested partial antigen-specific deletion.

The receptor was derived from a human patient who received a liver transplant. Some T cells may be the graft donor's. The specimen was CD4+ T cells from blood, collected approximately 26 months after liver transplant.

CDR3 sequence: CASSLEDSLEKLFF. The CDR3 DNA reads as TGCGCCAGCAGCTTGGAGGACAGCCTTGAAAAACTGTTTTTT. This sequence joins TRBV5-1 and TRBJ1-4; possibly TRBD1 for D (6 bases). CDR3 length equals 14 residues. Germline lookup yields CDR1 SGHRS and CDR2 YFSETQ. V was clipped by 0 bases and J by 7 bases, with 10 bases between them.